These T cell receptor beta chains were read from a single sample in a study of cytomegalovirus exposure and HLA in healthy donors. TCRdb keeps only in-frame clones here, not all; method: immunoSEQ multiplex PCR. The table has approximately 120,000 clones, around three quarters seen once. Sequencing was carried out using PBMCs. The receptors come from a middle-aged man in good health and CMV-seronegative. Both conserved end residues are part of each CDR3. A D gene is named only where the DNA matches it firmly. Size values are once, few and many counts, or a class for expanded clones, and some rows have none.

clone_size: NA; d_call: TRBD2; v_call: TRBV15; j_call: TRBJ2-3; cdr3_length: 15; cdr3_nt: TGTGCCACCAGCAGCAACCGGGGGGTCACAGATACGCAGTATTTT; cdr3_aa: CATSSNRGVTDTQYF
clone_size: NA; d_call: NA; v_call: TRBV19; j_call: TRBJ1-2; cdr3_length: 15; cdr3_nt: TGTGCCAGTAGTAGCCCTCTTAGGCGGTGGATCGGCTACACCTTC; cdr3_aa: CASSSPLRRWIGYTF
clone_size: NA; d_call: TRBD2; v_call: TRBV2; j_call: TRBJ2-5; cdr3_length: 15; cdr3_nt: TGTGCCAGCAGACAAACTAGCGGGGGTGGTGAGACCCAGTACTTC; cdr3_aa: CASRQTSGGGETQYF
clone_size: NA; d_call: NA; v_call: TRBV10-3; j_call: TRBJ1-2; cdr3_length: 14; cdr3_nt: TGTGCCATCAGTGAGGCGGGCGGAGGGAGTGGCTACACCTTC; cdr3_aa: CAISEAGGGSGYTF
clone_size: NA; d_call: TRBD1; v_call: TRBV7-6; j_call: TRBJ2-7; cdr3_length: 15; cdr3_nt: TGTGCCAGCAGCTTGTATCAGGGGGCCCCCTACGAGCAGTACTTC; cdr3_aa: CASSLYQGAPYEQYF
clone_size: NA; d_call: NA; v_call: TRBV5-8; j_call: TRBJ1-1; cdr3_length: 15; cdr3_nt: TGTGCCAGCAGCTTTAACAGGGAGAGAGGAACTGAAGCTTTCTTT; cdr3_aa: CASSFNRERGTEAFF
clone_size: NA; d_call: NA; v_call: TRBV28; j_call: TRBJ1-3; cdr3_length: 15; cdr3_nt: TGTGCCAGCAGTTTAGAGGCTAGGAGAGGAAACACCATATATTTT; cdr3_aa: CASSLEARRGNTIYF
clone_size: NA; d_call: NA; v_call: TRBV4-2; j_call: TRBJ2-1; cdr3_length: 15; cdr3_nt: TGTGCCAGCAGCCAAGATAATAGCCTCTACAATGAGCAGTTCTTC; cdr3_aa: CASSQDNSLYNEQFF
clone_size: NA; d_call: TRBD1; v_call: TRBV18; j_call: TRBJ1-5; cdr3_length: 15; cdr3_nt: TGTGCCAGCTCACAGGGACAGAATTTAAATCAGCCCCAGCATTTT; cdr3_aa: CASSQGQNLNQPQHF
clone_size: NA; d_call: TRBD1; v_call: TRBV28; j_call: TRBJ2-7; cdr3_length: 16; cdr3_nt: TGTGCCAGCTTGGGGACAGCAGGGGTGGTTCGGGGCGAGCAGTACTTC; cdr3_aa: CASLGTAGVVRGEQYF
clone_size: few; d_call: NA; v_call: TRBV5-6; j_call: TRBJ1-1; cdr3_length: 14; cdr3_nt: TGTGCCAGCAGCTTGGAACTGGGGCCCACTGAAGCTTTCTTT; cdr3_aa: CASSLELGPTEAFF
clone_size: NA; d_call: NA; v_call: TRBV7-9; j_call: TRBJ1-3; cdr3_length: 14; cdr3_nt: TGTGCCAGCAGCCCCGACTCCTCTGGAAACACCATATATTTT; cdr3_aa: CASSPDSSGNTIYF
clone_size: NA; d_call: NA; v_call: TRBV10-3; j_call: TRBJ1-2; cdr3_length: 14; cdr3_nt: TGTGCCATCAGTGAGTCTTACAGGGACTATGGCTACACCTTC; cdr3_aa: CAISESYRDYGYTF
clone_size: NA; d_call: NA; v_call: TRBV30; j_call: TRBJ1-4; cdr3_length: 15; cdr3_nt: TGTGCCTGGAGTGGACCGGGACTCTTGGGTGAAAAACTGTTTTTT; cdr3_aa: CAWSGPGLLGEKLFF
clone_size: NA; d_call: TRBD2; v_call: TRBV27; j_call: TRBJ2-3; cdr3_length: 17; cdr3_nt: TGTGCCAGCAGTTCACTAGCGGGGGGGCCTGGCACAGATACGCAGTATTTT; cdr3_aa: CASSSLAGGPGTDTQYF
clone_size: NA; d_call: NA; v_call: TRBV11-2; j_call: TRBJ1-4; cdr3_length: 13; cdr3_nt: TGTGCCACTCAGACAGAGCTTAATGAAAAACTGTTTTTT; cdr3_aa: CATQTELNEKLFF
clone_size: NA; d_call: NA; v_call: TRBV18; j_call: TRBJ1-5; cdr3_length: 15; cdr3_nt: TGTGCCAGCTCACTTCAGGGAGGGAGCAATCAGCCCCAGCATTTT; cdr3_aa: CASSLQGGSNQPQHF
clone_size: NA; d_call: TRBD1; v_call: TRBV6-1; j_call: TRBJ2-5; cdr3_length: 16; cdr3_nt: TGTGCCAGCAGTGGGGTCCGAGACAGGGGACGAGAGACCCAGTACTTC; cdr3_aa: CASSGVRDRGRETQYF
clone_size: NA; d_call: TRBD1; v_call: TRBV4-1; j_call: TRBJ2-7; cdr3_length: 16; cdr3_nt: TGCGCCAGCAGCCAGGTCGGGACAGCTTATTCCTACGAGCAGTACTTC; cdr3_aa: CASSQVGTAYSYEQYF
clone_size: NA; d_call: NA; v_call: TRBV7-9; j_call: TRBJ2-5; cdr3_length: 14; cdr3_nt: TGTGCCAGCAGCTACCCTCGGGGTTTGGAGACCCAGTACTTC; cdr3_aa: CASSYPRGLETQYF
clone_size: NA; d_call: NA; v_call: TRBV7-2; j_call: TRBJ1-4; cdr3_length: 14; cdr3_nt: TGTGCCAGCAGCCTACGGGAGGGCGGTGAAAAACTGTTTTTT; cdr3_aa: CASSLREGGEKLFF
clone_size: few; d_call: NA; v_call: TRBV11-2; j_call: TRBJ2-7; cdr3_length: 12; cdr3_nt: TGTGCCAGCAGCTTAATTGTAGGGGCGCAGTACTTC; cdr3_aa: CASSLIVGAQYF
clone_size: NA; d_call: NA; v_call: TRBV27; j_call: TRBJ1-2; cdr3_length: 14; cdr3_nt: TGTGCCAGCAGTTTTACGAGATACAACTATGGCTACACCTTC; cdr3_aa: CASSFTRYNYGYTF
clone_size: NA; d_call: NA; v_call: TRBV2; j_call: TRBJ2-5; cdr3_length: 14; cdr3_nt: TGTGCCAGCAATTACCGGGACAACCAAGAGACCCAGTACTTC; cdr3_aa: CASNYRDNQETQYF
clone_size: NA; d_call: TRBD1; v_call: TRBV4-2; j_call: TRBJ1-1; cdr3_length: 15; cdr3_nt: TGTGCCAGCAGCCAGTGGGACAGAGTGAACACTGAAGCTTTCTTT; cdr3_aa: CASSQWDRVNTEAFF
clone_size: few; d_call: NA; v_call: TRBV21-1; j_call: TRBJ2-6; cdr3_length: 19; cdr3_nt: TGTGCCAGTCCCAAAAATGGGGGACAGGGAAAGTCTGGGGCCAACGTCCTGACTTTC; cdr3_aa: CASPKNGGQGKSGANVLTF